Below are 19 T cell receptor beta chains sequenced from a single sample in a study of shared clonotypes between healthy human individuals (dated by TCRdb to the early 2020s). Library preparation employed the immunoSEQ multiplex PCR assay. In its TCRdb copy, this immuneACCESS table keeps in-frame sequences only and misses some clones. Where compared with another copy, unresolved V genes explain less than half of these, and the others have no known cause. This sample comprises around 2,100,000 clones, about 95% of them detected only once. The ten biggest clones cover less than 1.5% of the sample. CD8 naive samples consisted of CD45RO-negative cells that were positively selected for CCR7, yielding a CD45RA+CCR7+ population without TemRA cells. The sample consisted of naive CD8+ T cells sorted from blood. The sample's cell subset or site label, in plain terms: CD45RA+CCR7+. The receptors were gathered from a man younger than 35 in good health.

The chain is built from TRBV4-3 and TRBJ2-4, with a weak D call TRBD1 (5 bases). V lost 0 bases, J lost 3 bases, and 15 bases lay in between. CDR1 is LGHNA and CDR2 is YSLEER in the germline V gene. There are 17 residues in the CDR3. In DNA form, the CDR3 reads TGCGCCAGCAGCCAAGAAGGGTGGCAGGGTAACAAAAACATTCAGTACTTC. It codes for CASSQEGWQGNKNIQYF.

The V and J genes are TRBV19 and TRBJ2-5; 9 bases map to TRBD2. CDR1 is LNHDA, CDR2 SQIVND, per germline (reference sequence). CDR3 size: 19 residues. After removal of 1 base from V and 3 bases from J, the junction contained 15 bases not matched to a gene. The CDR3 sequence: CASSIGGIRASGEKETQYF. Written as DNA, the CDR3 is TGTGCCAGTAGTATAGGAGGGATTAGGGCTAGCGGGGAGAAAGAGACCCAGTACTTC.

Turning to this clone: Other DNA sequences in the sample encode the same CDR3. The V call is TRBV4-2, the J call TRBJ2-7; D remains ambiguous. CDR3 size: 13 residues. Trimming shortened V by 2 bases and J by 1 base, and 6 bases separated the two germline ends. Germline values: CDR1 LGHNA, CDR2 YNFKEQ. The CDR3 loop is CASSQRVSYEQYF. CDR3 coding DNA: TGTGCCAGCAGCCAAAGGGTTTCCTACGAGCAGTACTTC.

Notes on this clone: Different DNA sequences within this sample yield the same CDR3. The chain carries TRBV27 and TRBJ1-1; D not certain. Deletions cut 2 bases from V and 0 bases from J, with 7 bases between. CDR3 size: 14 residues. Germline CDR1 MNHEY, CDR2 SMNVEV (reference sequence). The CDR3 DNA is TGTGCCAGCAGTTTAGGCGGTTTGAACACTGAAGCTTTCTTT. It specifies CASSLGGLNTEAFF.

The chain has TRBV29-1 and TRBJ1-2, with D uncertain. The CDR3 covers 13 residues. Trimming shortened V by 2 bases and J by 7 bases, and 14 bases separated the two germline ends. From germline, CDR1 is SQVTM and CDR2 ANQGSEA. The CDR3 loop is CSVELGILFGYTF. The CDR3 nucleotides are TGCAGCGTTGAATTAGGGATCCTCTTTGGCTACACCTTC.

This chain joins TRBV9 and TRBJ2-1; D possibly uses TRBD1 or TRBD2 (6 bases each). The CDR3 spans 15 residues. V shed 0 bases and J shed 4 bases, with 11 bases lying between them. In germline, CDR1 is SGDLS, CDR2 YYNGEE. Here the CDR3 DNA reads TGTGCCAGCAGCGTAGGGGGGGCCGAGTACAATGAGCAGTTCTTC. Translation: CASSVGGAEYNEQFF.

This clone was counted between two and nine times. This chain joins TRBV10-3 and TRBJ1-2, with D possibly TRBD1 on 6 matching bases. The V gene lost 2 bases and the J gene lost 5 bases, with 9 bases spanning the gap. CDR1 is ENHRY and CDR2 is SYGVKD in the germline V gene. This CDR3 has 13 amino acids. CDR3 DNA: TGTGCCATCAGTGAGCCGGGGACATATGGCTACACCTTC. Translation gives CAISEPGTYGYTF.

This chain links TRBV9 with TRBJ2-3; 8 bases match TRBD2. V lost 0 bases to trimming and J lost 4 bases; unmatched junction nucleotides: 7. The germline gives CDR1 SGDLS, CDR2 YYNGEE. The CDR3 is made up of 16 amino acids. The CDR3 DNA reads TGTGCCAGCAGCGTAGAAGCGGGAGTTCCAGCAGATACGCAGTATTTT. Amino acid sequence: CASSVEAGVPADTQYF.

The chain joins TRBV7-9 to TRBJ2-7, with a possible D match to TRBD1 (6 bases). The germline V gene has CDR1 SEHNR and CDR2 FQNEAQ (reference sequence). With 5 bases removed from V and 3 bases from J, the gap between germline ends came to 11 bases. CDR3 length: 13 residues. The CDR3 here is CASSGDNGYEQYF. The CDR3 DNA sequence: TGTGCCAGCAGCGGGGACAACGGCTACGAGCAGTACTTC.

This clone was recorded only once. The V gene is TRBV13, the J gene TRBJ2-1, with 9 bases identical to TRBD2. Germline V CDR1 and CDR2: PRHDT, FYEKMQ (reference sequence). J was trimmed by 8 bases and V by 4 bases; bases with no gene match: 6. CDR3 size: 14 residues. CDR3 DNA sequence: TGTGCCAGCAGCTACCGGGGCGGGAGGGATGAGCAGTTCTTC. This sequence encodes CASSYRGGRDEQFF. The full variable domain, completed using reference TRBV13 and TRBJ2-1, is AAGVIQSPRHLIKEKRETATLKCYPIPRHDTVYWYQQGPGQDPQFLISFYEKMQSDKGSIPDRFSAQQFSDYHSELNMSSLELGDSALYFCASSYRGGRDEQFFGPGTRLTVL.

The V and J genes are TRBV9 and TRBJ1-2, with D hard to call. The CDR3 spans 14 residues. V dropped 0 bases and J dropped 5 bases, with 11 bases sitting between them. CDR1 and CDR2 from the germline V gene are SGDLS and YYNGEE. As DNA, the CDR3 is TGTGCCAGCAGCGTAGGAAGCCGACTATATGGCTACACCTTC. Translation: CASSVGSRLYGYTF.

The chain carries TRBV30 and TRBJ2-7; maybe TRBD2 (6 bases). CDR3 length equals 16 residues. Looked up from germline, CDR1 is GTSNPN and CDR2 is SVGIG (reference sequence). Trimming pared 3 bases from V and 5 bases from J, leaving 23 bases between. Here the CDR3 DNA reads TGTGCCTGGAGGTCGGGGTTCGCGGGACTGTTCGACGAGCAGTACTTC. It specifies CAWRSGFAGLFDEQYF.

Comment on this clone: The same CDR3 is also encoded by other DNA sequences in this sample. The chain combines TRBV5-1 with TRBJ2-7; 7 bases fit TRBD2. CDR3 length: 11 residues. V dropped 4 bases and J dropped 6; count of bases not matched to a gene: 1. Germline V gene data show CDR1 as SGHRS and CDR2 as YFSETQ. The chain's CDR3 is CASSRGGEQYF. In DNA, the CDR3 is TGCGCCAGCAGCCGCGGGGGCGAGCAGTACTTC. Looking up the rest from reference TRBV5-1 and TRBJ2-7 gives the full variable domain: KAGVTQTPRYLIKTRGQQVTLSCSPISGHRSVSWYQQTPGQGLQFLFEYFSETQRNKGNFPGRFSGRQFSNSRSEMNVSTLELGDSALYLCASSRGGEQYFGPGTRLTVT.

This clone was detected a few times. This sample also contains other DNA sequences that code for the same CDR3. The chain has TRBV9 and TRBJ1-2; possible D gene TRBD1, 5 bases. The germline V and J ends were trimmed by 0 bases and 2 bases, with 5 bases remaining between them. CDR3 length: 13 residues. CDR1 SGDLS and CDR2 YYNGEE come from the germline V gene. Here the CDR3 DNA reads TGTGCCAGCAGCGTAGGGGGCAACTATGGCTACACCTTC. Protein product: CASSVGGNYGYTF.

This clone was seen a single time. The chain carries TRBV7-9 and TRBJ2-6; D unclear. The germline V and J ends were trimmed by 1 base and 0 bases, with 10 bases remaining between them. CDR3 length equals 17 residues. The germline V gene has CDR1 SEHNR and CDR2 FQNEAQ (reference sequence). The DNA for the CDR3 is TGTGCCAGCAGCTTAGTCACAGCGTACTCTGGGGCCAACGTCCTGACTTTC. Protein sequence: CASSLVTAYSGANVLTF. The full variable domain, its missing parts supplied by reference TRBV7-9 and TRBJ2-6, is DTGVSQNPRHKITKRGQNVTFRCDPISEHNRLYWYRQTLGQGPEFLTYFQNEAQLEKSRLLSDRFSAERPKGSFSTLEIQRTEQGDSAMYLCASSLVTAYSGANVLTFGAGSRLTVL.

This clone appeared once. The V and J genes are TRBV11-2 and TRBJ2-7; a possible D gene is TRBD1 (5 bases). The V gene's germline CDR1 is SGHAT and CDR2 FQNNGV. V gave up 4 bases and J gave up 1 base, with 11 bases separating them. This CDR3 contains 14 residues. CDR3 nucleotide sequence: TGTGCCAGCAGCTATGGGGCAGTGTCCTACGAGCAGTACTTC. It yields the protein CASSYGAVSYEQYF.

This chain links TRBV15 with TRBJ1-5; D call uncertain. The length of the CDR3 is 17 residues. The germline CDR1 and CDR2 sequences are LNHNV and YYDKDF (reference sequence). Trimming left V 5 bases short and J 3 bases short, with 20 bases between. The CDR3 is CATSYHVREEYNQPQHF. The DNA for the CDR3 is TGTGCCACCAGCTACCACGTAAGGGAGGAGTACAATCAGCCCCAGCATTTT. Full variable domain (remainder filled in from reference TRBV15 and TRBJ1-5): DAMVIQNPRYQVTQFGKPVTLSCSQTLNHNVMYWYQQKSSQAPKLLFHYYDKDFNNEADTPDNFQSRRPNTSFCFLDIRSPGLGDTAMYLCATSYHVREEYNQPQHFGDGTRLSIL.

This chain links TRBV5-1 with TRBJ2-7; D unresolved. Looked up from germline, CDR1 is SGHRS and CDR2 is YFSETQ. The CDR3 length is 17 residues. Between the trimmed V and J ends, which lost 4 bases and 2 bases, there was a span of 22 bases. The CDR3 bases are TGCGCCAGCAGCACGTCGTCTCCCTCCACCAGTCCCTACGAGCAGTACTTC. It encodes CASSTSSPSTSPYEQYF.

V is TRBV5-5 and J is TRBJ2-2; 16 bases are a match to TRBD2. CDR1 and CDR2 (germline): SGHKS, YYEKEE (reference sequence). Germline trimming cut 4 bases from V and 8 bases from J; bases unmatched to any gene: 5. CDR3 length equals 16 residues. The CDR3 sequence: CASSPGLAGGPGELFF. For the CDR3, the DNA is TGTGCCAGCAGCCCGGGACTAGCGGGAGGGCCAGGGGAGCTGTTTTTT. The complete variable domain, with remaining parts taken from reference TRBV5-5 and TRBJ2-2, reads DAGVTQSPTHLIKTRGQQVTLRCSPISGHKSVSWYQQVLGQGPQFIFQYYEKEERGRGNFPDRFSARQFPNYSSELNVNALLLGDSALYLCASSPGLAGGPGELFFGEGSRLTVL.